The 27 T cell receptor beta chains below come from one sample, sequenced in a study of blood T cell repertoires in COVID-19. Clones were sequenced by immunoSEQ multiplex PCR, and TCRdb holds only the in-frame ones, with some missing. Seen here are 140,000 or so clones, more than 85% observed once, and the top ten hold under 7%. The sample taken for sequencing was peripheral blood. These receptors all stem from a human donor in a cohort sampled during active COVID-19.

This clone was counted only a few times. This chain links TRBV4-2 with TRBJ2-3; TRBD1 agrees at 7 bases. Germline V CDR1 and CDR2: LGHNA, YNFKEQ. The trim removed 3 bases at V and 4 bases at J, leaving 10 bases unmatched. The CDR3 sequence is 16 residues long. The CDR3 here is CASSQLGQKGSDTQYF. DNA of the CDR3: TGTGCCAGCAGCCAGTTGGGACAGAAAGGATCAGATACGCAGTATTTT.

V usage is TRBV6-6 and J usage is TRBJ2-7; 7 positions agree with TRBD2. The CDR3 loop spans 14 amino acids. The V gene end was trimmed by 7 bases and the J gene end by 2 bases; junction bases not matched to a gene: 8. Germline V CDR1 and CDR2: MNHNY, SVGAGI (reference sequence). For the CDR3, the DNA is TGTGCCAGCACTTCCACTAGCGCGACCTACGAGCAGTACTTC. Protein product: CASTSTSATYEQYF.

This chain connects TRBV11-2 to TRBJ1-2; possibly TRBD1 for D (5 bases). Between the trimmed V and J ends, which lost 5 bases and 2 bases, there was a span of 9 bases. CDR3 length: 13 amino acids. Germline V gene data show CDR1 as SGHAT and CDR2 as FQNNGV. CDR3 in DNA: TGTGCCAGCAGCCCCAGGGTGAACTATGGCTACACCTTC. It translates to CASSPRVNYGYTF.

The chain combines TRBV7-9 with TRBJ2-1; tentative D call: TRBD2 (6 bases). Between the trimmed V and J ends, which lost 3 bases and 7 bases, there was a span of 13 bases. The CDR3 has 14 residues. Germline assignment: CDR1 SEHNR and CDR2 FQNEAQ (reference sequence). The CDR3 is CASSFMGRSNEQFF. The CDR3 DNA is TGTGCCAGCAGCTTTATGGGGAGGTCAAATGAGCAGTTCTTC.

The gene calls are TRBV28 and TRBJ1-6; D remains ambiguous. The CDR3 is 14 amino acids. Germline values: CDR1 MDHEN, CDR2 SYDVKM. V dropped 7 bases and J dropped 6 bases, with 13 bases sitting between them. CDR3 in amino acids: CASTVAVSNSPLHF. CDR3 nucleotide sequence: TGTGCCAGCACAGTTGCTGTATCTAATTCACCCCTCCACTTT.

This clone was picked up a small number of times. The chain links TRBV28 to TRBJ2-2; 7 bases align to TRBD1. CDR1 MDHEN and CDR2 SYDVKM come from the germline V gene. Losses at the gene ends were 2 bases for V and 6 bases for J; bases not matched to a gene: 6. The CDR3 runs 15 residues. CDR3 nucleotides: TGTGCCAGCAGTTTACCCACAGGGGTTCCCGGGGAGCTGTTTTTT. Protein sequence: CASSLPTGVPGELFF.

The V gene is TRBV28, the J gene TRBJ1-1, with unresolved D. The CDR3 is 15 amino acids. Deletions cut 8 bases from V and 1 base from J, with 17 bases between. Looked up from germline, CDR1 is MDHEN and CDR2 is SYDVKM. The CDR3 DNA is TGTGCCAGCTCCCGAGGTCCCCGGGGGAACACTGAAGCTTTCTTT. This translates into CASSRGPRGNTEAFF.

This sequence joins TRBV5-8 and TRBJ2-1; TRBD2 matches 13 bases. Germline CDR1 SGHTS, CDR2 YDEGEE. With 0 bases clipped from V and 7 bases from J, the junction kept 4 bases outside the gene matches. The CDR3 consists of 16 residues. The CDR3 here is CASSLGTSGRGNEQFF. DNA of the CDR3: TGTGCCAGCAGCTTGGGGACTAGCGGGAGAGGGAATGAGCAGTTCTTC.

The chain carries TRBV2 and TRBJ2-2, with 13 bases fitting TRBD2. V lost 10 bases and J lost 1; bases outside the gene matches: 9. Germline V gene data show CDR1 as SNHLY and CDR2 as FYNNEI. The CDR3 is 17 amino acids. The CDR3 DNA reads TGTGCCACCAGATGGACTAGCGGGGGCCTGAACACCGGGGAGCTGTTTTTT. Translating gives CATRWTSGGLNTGELFF.

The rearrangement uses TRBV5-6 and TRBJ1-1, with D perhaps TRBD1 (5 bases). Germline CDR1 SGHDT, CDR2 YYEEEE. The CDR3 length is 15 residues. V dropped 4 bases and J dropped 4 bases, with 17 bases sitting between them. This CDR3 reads CASSRGDRRGTEAFF. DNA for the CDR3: TGTGCCAGCAGCCGCGGGGACCGGCGGGGCACTGAAGCTTTCTTT. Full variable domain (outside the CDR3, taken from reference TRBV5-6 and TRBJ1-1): DAGVTQSPTHLIKTRGQQVTLRCSPKSGHDTVSWYQQALGQGPQFIFQYYEEEERQRGNFPDRFSGHQFPNYSSELNVNALLLGDSALYLCASSRGDRRGTEAFFGQGTRLTVV.

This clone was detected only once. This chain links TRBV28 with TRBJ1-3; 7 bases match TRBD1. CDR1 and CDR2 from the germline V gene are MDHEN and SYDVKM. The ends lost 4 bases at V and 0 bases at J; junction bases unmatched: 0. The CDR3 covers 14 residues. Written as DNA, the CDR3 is TGTGCCAGCAGTTGGGACAGCTCTGGAAACACCATATATTTT. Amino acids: CASSWDSSGNTIYF. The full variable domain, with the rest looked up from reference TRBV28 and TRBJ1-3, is DVKVTQSSRYLVKRTGEKVFLECVQDMDHENMFWYRQDPGLGLRLIYFSYDVKMKEKGDIPEGYSVSREKKERFSLILESASTNQTSMYLCASSWDSSGNTIYFGEGSWLTVV.

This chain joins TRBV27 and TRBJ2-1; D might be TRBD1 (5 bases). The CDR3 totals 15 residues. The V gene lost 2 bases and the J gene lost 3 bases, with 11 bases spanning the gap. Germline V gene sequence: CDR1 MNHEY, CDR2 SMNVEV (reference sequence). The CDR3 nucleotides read TGTGCCAGCAGTTTACCCTCGACAGTCTACAATGAGCAGTTCTTC. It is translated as CASSLPSTVYNEQFF.

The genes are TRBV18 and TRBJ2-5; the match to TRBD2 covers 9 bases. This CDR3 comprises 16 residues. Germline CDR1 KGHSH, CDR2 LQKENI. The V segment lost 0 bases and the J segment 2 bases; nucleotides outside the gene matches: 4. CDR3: CASSPPAGGIQETQYF. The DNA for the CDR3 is TGTGCCAGCTCACCACCCGCGGGGGGGATTCAAGAGACCCAGTACTTC.

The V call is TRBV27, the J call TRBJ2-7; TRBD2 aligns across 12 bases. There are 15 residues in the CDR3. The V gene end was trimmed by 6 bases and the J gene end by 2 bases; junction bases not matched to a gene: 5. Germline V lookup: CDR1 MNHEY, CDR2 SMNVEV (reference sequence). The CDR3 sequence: CASRILAGGPYEQYF. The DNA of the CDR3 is TGTGCCAGCAGGATCCTAGCGGGAGGGCCCTACGAGCAGTACTTC.

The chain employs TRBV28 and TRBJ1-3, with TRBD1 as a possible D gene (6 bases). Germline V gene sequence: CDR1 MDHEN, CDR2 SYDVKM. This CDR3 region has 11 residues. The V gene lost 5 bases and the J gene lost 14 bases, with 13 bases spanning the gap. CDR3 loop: CASSPGHSLYF. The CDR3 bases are TGTGCCAGCAGTCCGGGACACTCATTATATTTT.

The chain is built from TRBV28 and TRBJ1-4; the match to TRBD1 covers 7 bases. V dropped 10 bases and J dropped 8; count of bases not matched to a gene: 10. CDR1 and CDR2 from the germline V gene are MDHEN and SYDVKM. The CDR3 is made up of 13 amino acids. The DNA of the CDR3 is TGTGCCACTAAACACGGGACAGCCGAAAAACTGTTTTTT. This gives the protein CATKHGTAEKLFF.

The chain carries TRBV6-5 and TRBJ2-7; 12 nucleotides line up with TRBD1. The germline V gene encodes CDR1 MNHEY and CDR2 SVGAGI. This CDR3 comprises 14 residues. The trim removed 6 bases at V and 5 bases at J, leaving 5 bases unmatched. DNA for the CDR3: TGTGCCAGCAGGACGGGACAGGGGGCCAACGAGCAGTACTTC. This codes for CASRTGQGANEQYF.

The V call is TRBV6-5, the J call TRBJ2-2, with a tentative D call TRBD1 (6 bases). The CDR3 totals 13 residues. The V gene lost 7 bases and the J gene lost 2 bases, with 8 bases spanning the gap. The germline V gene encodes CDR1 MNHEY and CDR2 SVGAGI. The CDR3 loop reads CASTGANTGELFF. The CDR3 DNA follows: TGTGCCAGCACAGGGGCTAACACCGGGGAGCTGTTTTTT.

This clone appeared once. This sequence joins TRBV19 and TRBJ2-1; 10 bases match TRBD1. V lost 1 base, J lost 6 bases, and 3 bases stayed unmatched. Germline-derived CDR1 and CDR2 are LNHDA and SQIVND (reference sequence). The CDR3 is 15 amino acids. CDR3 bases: TGTGCCAGTAGTATAGGGGGGACAGGGGTCAATGAGCAGTTCTTC. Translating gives CASSIGGTGVNEQFF.

The CDR3 DNA reads TGTGCCAGCAGCTATGGCCCGAATGAGCAGTTCTTC. Translating gives CASSYGPNEQFF. The chain has TRBV6-2 or TRBV6-3 and TRBJ2-1; unclear D gene. V lost 6 bases and J 7 bases, leaving 10 bases between the germline ends. The CDR3 covers 12 residues. Germline V gene data show CDR1 as MNHEY and CDR2 as SVGEGT.

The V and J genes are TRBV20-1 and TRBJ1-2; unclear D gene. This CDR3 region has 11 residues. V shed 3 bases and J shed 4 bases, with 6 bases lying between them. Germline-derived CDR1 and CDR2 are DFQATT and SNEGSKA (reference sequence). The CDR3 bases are TGCAGTGCTAGTCCCGTCTATGGCTACACCTTC. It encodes CSASPVYGYTF.

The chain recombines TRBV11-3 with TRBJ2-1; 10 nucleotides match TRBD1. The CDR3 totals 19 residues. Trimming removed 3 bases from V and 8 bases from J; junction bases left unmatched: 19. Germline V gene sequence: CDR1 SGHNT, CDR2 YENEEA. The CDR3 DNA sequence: TGTGCCAGCAGCTTCCCCTGGGGGACCGGGACAGGGGCCCTGCATGAGCAGTTCTTC. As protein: CASSFPWGTGTGALHEQFF. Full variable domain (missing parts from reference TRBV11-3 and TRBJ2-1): EAGVVQSPRYKIIEKKQPVAFWCNPISGHNTLYWYLQNLGQGPELLIRYENEEAVDDSQLPKDRFSAERLKGVDSTLKIQPAELGDSAVYLCASSFPWGTGTGALHEQFFGPGTRLTVL.

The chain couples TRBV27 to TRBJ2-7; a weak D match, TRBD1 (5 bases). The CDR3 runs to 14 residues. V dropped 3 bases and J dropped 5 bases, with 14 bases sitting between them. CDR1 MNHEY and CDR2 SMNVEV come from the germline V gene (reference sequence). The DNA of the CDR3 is TGTGCCAGCAGTTTCCGGACATCGGGCCACGAGCAGTACTTC. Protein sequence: CASSFRTSGHEQYF.

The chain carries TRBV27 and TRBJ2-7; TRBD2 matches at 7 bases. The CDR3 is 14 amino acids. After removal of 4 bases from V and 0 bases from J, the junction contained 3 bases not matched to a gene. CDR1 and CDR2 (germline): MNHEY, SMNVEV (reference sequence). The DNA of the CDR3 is TGTGCCAGCAGTTCTCTAGCGGACTCCTACGAGCAGTACTTC. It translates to CASSSLADSYEQYF.

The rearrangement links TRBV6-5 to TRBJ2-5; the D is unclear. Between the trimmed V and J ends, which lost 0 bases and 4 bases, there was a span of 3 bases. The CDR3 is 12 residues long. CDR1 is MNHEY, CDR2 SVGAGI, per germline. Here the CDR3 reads CASSYSGETQYF. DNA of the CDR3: TGTGCCAGCAGTTACTCCGGAGAGACCCAGTACTTC.

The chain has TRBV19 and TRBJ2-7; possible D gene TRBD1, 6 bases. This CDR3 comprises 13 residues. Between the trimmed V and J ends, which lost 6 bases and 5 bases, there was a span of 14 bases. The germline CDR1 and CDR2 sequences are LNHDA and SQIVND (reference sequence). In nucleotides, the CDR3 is TGTGCCAGTAGGTCCAGGGGTGAAAACGAGCAGTACTTC. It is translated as CASRSRGENEQYF.

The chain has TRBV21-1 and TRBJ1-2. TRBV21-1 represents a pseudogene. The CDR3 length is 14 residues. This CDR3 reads CASSKGGWRGGYTF. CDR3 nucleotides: TGTGCCAGCAGCAAAGGAGGGTGGCGAGGTGGCTACACCTTC.